These 27 T cell receptor beta chains share one sample of origin, sequenced in a study. Via MiXCR, TCRdb re-called the 5' RACE reads, giving one row per CDR3 protein. The sample consists of tens of thousands of distinct CDR3 sequences, about 32% of them appearing once. The sample comprised tumor-infiltrating memory CD4+ T cells sorted from the breast tumor. Subset defined: memory CD4+ T cells, CD4+CD45RO+CD25-. The receptor source for this set is a female donor with breast cancer.

The chain is built from TRBV9 and TRBJ1-1, with D possibly matching TRBD1 (6 bases). V gave up 0 bases and J gave up 11 bases, with 14 bases separating them. The CDR3 is 13 amino acids. Germline CDR1 SGDLS, CDR2 YYNGEE. This CDR3 is CASSVGPTGLAFF. DNA for the CDR3: TGTGCCAGCAGCGTAGGACCCACAGGGTTGGCTTTCTTT.

A few counts support this clonotype. The chain carries TRBV20-1 and TRBJ2-5, with a possible D match to TRBD2 (5 bases). This CDR3 is 15 amino acids long. Trimming removed 6 bases at V and 5 bases at J, with 22 bases between. CDR1 is DFQATT, CDR2 SNEGSKA, per germline (reference sequence). This chain's CDR3 is CSAPRSRGYGETQYF. Here the CDR3 DNA reads TGCAGTGCGCCCCGCTCGAGAGGGTACGGGGAGACCCAGTACTTC.

As regards this clonotype: A much larger clone lies a single base off, so this may be a read error. The rearrangement joins TRBV20-1 to TRBJ1-1; the D is unclear. The CDR3 spans 11 residues. Germline CDR1 DFQATT, CDR2 SNEGSKA (reference sequence). The CDR3 nucleotides read TGCAGCACCCTCGGGAACACTGAAGCTTTCTTT. It encodes CSTLGNTEAFF.

This clonotype has just a few counts. This sequence joins TRBV5-1 and TRBJ2-1, with TRBD2 matching over 11 bases. Per germline, CDR1 SGHRS and CDR2 YFSETQ. There are 14 residues in the CDR3. Trimming took 4 bases from V and 7 from J; bases not matched to a gene: 4. The CDR3 nucleotides are TGCGCCAGCAGCCCCGTAGCGGGAGGGAATGAGCAGTTCTTC. Amino acid sequence: CASSPVAGGNEQFF.

The table lists this clonotype with a few counts. This sequence joins TRBV4-1 and TRBJ2-5; D gene unclear. The CDR3 runs 12 residues. Germline values: CDR1 MGHRA, CDR2 YSYEKL. V shed 3 bases and J shed 2 bases, with 4 bases lying between them. The CDR3 bases are TGCGCCAGCAGCCAGGAACAAGAGACCCAGTACTTC. It translates to CASSQEQETQYF.

In this sample, this clonotype turned up a few times. V usage is TRBV28 and J usage is TRBJ2-1, with 13 bases fitting TRBD2. J was trimmed by 4 bases and V by 8 bases; bases with no gene match: 8. CDR1 MDHEN and CDR2 SYDVKM come from the germline V gene. The CDR3 length is 16 residues. The CDR3 here is CASGTGLAGLYNEQFF. CDR3 DNA: TGTGCCAGCGGGACGGGACTAGCGGGGCTTTACAATGAGCAGTTCTTC.

This clonotype showed up just a few times. The V gene is TRBV7-2, the J gene TRBJ2-7; TRBD1 matches 9 bases. Germline loops: CDR1 SGHTA, CDR2 FQGNSA. The CDR3 contains 14 residues. Losses at the gene ends were 7 bases for V and 3 bases for J; bases not matched to a gene: 7. The DNA of the CDR3 is TGTGCCAGCAAGCGCGGGACAGGGATCTACGAGCAGTACTTC. Translation: CASKRGTGIYEQYF.

This clonotype was counted at least ten times. V gene TRBV20-1 combines with J gene TRBJ1-2, with a tentative D call TRBD1 (6 bases). The CDR3 is 14 amino acids. Trimming shortened V by 5 bases and J by 2 bases, and 15 bases separated the two germline ends. Germline CDR1 and CDR2: DFQATT and SNEGSKA (reference sequence). The CDR3 loop is CSAPGTLVNYGYTF. For the CDR3, the DNA is TGCAGTGCTCCCGGGACACTCGTGAACTATGGCTACACCTTC.

This clonotype has at least ten counts. This chain uses TRBV27 with TRBJ1-2; 7 bases match TRBD1. V shed 7 bases and J 8 bases; nucleotides not matched to a gene: 10. Germline V gene data show CDR1 as MNHEY and CDR2 as SMNVEV (reference sequence). The CDR3 spans 13 residues. The CDR3 DNA is TGTGCCAGCACTGGGGGGGACAGTCTCGGCTACACCTTC. Its protein is CASTGGDSLGYTF.

The CDR3 DNA follows: TGTGCCAGCAGCTTAGTCCTTTTCTACGAGCAGTACTTC. Amino acids: CASSLVLFYEQYF. The chain joins TRBV11-2 to TRBJ2-7, with D hard to call. V shed 1 base and J shed 3 bases, with 7 bases lying between them. There are 13 residues in the CDR3. Germline V gene lookup returns CDR1 SGHAT and CDR2 FQNNGV.

This clonotype was detected many times. The J gene is TRBJ1-1, the V gene TRBV5-1; D ambiguous. V shed 0 bases and J shed 1 base, with 7 bases lying between them. CDR1 and CDR2 (germline): SGHRS, YFSETQ. There are 14 residues in the CDR3. The CDR3 DNA reads TGCGCCAGCAGCTTGGTCGTGAGGAACACTGAAGCTTTCTTT. Translation gives CASSLVVRNTEAFF. Combining the CDR3 with reference TRBV5-1 and TRBJ1-1 gives the whole variable domain KAGVTQTPRYLIKTRGQQVTLSCSPISGHRSVSWYQQTPGQGLQFLFEYFSETQRNKGNFPGRFSGRQFSNSRSEMNVSTLELGDSALYLCASSLVVRNTEAFFGQGTRLTVV.

Concerning this clonotype: The germline gene is not matched at one end of the junction; a read error may be the cause. The CDR3 here is CARHGGVFRRYAVF. The CDR3 DNA is TGTGCCCGTCACGGCGGGGTATTTCGCAGATACGCAGTATTT. The chain carries TRBV5-3 and TRBJ2-3; TRBD2 is a possible D gene (6 bases). TRBV5-3 is an ORF; its function is uncertain. CDR3 length: 14 amino acids.

CDR3 residues: CASSLWGADTQYF. The CDR3 DNA sequence: TGCGCCAGCAGCCTTTGGGGCGCAGATACGCAGTATTTT. This sequence joins TRBV5-1 and TRBJ2-3, with D tentatively TRBD1 (5 bases). CDR1 is SGHRS, CDR2 YFSETQ, per germline. The CDR3 runs to 13 residues. V was pared by 4 bases and J by 4 bases, with 10 bases between.

This clonotype has just a few counts. The V and J genes are TRBV25-1 and TRBJ2-7; 7 positions match TRBD1. The germline gives CDR1 MGHDK, CDR2 SYGVNS. The CDR3 is 14 residues long. The J segment lost 4 bases and the V segment lost 4 bases, leaving 7 bases of the junction unmatched. The CDR3 loop is CASSGITGVYEQYF. CDR3 coding DNA: TGTGCCAGCAGTGGCATTACAGGGGTATACGAGCAGTACTTC.

This clonotype turned up a few times. The chain employs TRBV3-1 and TRBJ2-5; D ambiguous. The CDR3 has 15 amino acids. Between the trimmed V and J ends, which lost 0 bases and 4 bases, there was a span of 12 bases. CDR1 LGHDT and CDR2 YNNKEL come from the germline V gene (reference sequence). The CDR3 loop is CASSQDLQRLETQYF. In DNA form, the CDR3 reads TGTGCCAGCAGCCAAGATCTACAGAGATTAGAGACCCAGTACTTC.

This clonotype came up a few times. The CDR3 DNA reads TGTGCCAGCAGCGCAGCGGGTGGCCACACAGATACGCAGTATTTT. This gives the protein CASSAAGGHTDTQYF. The chain joins TRBV9 to TRBJ2-3; a possible D gene is TRBD2 (6 bases). This CDR3 has 15 residues. CDR1 is SGDLS, CDR2 YYNGEE, per germline. Deletions cut 3 bases from V and 2 bases from J, with 13 bases between.

This clonotype was seen only a few times. V gene TRBV20-1 combines with J gene TRBJ2-5; D gene uncertain. With 3 bases removed from V and 1 base from J, the gap between germline ends came to 9 bases. The germline CDR1 and CDR2 sequences are DFQATT and SNEGSKA (reference sequence). The CDR3 has 13 amino acids. CDR3 nucleotide sequence: TGCAGTGCTAGCTATAGACCCCAAGAGACCCAGTACTTC. Protein: CSASYRPQETQYF.

This chain joins TRBV27 and TRBJ1-5, with 7 nucleotides matching TRBD1. CDR1 is MNHEY and CDR2 is SMNVEV in the germline V gene (reference sequence). Trimming removed 5 bases from V and 6 bases from J; junction bases left unmatched: 13. The CDR3 is 16 residues long. The CDR3, as DNA: TGTGCCAGCAGTAAGACAGGGCTGGGGTTTCGTCAGCCCCAGCATTTT. Protein sequence: CASSKTGLGFRQPQHF.

The chain has TRBV4-1 and TRBJ2-7, with D maybe TRBD1 (5 bases). V was cut by 1 base and J by 3 bases, with 10 bases left in between. Germline loops: CDR1 MGHRA, CDR2 YSYEKL. This CDR3 comprises 14 residues. In DNA, the CDR3 is TGCGCCAGCAGCCAAGCTCCGACAGTCTACGAGCAGTACTTC. Amino acid sequence: CASSQAPTVYEQYF.

This clonotype has ten or more counts. J is TRBJ2-5 and V is TRBV7-2; 10 bases match TRBD1. The V gene end was trimmed by 5 bases and the J gene end by 4 bases; junction bases not matched to a gene: 7. CDR3 length equals 15 residues. CDR1 SGHTA and CDR2 FQGNSA come from the germline V gene. The CDR3 sequence is CASSPRQGAGETQYF. Here the CDR3 DNA reads TGTGCCAGCAGCCCAAGACAGGGGGCTGGAGAGACCCAGTACTTC.

The V and J genes are TRBV12-3 or TRBV12-4 and TRBJ2-7, with D tentatively TRBD2 (6 bases). The CDR3 runs 12 residues. Trimming removed 6 bases at V and 2 bases at J, with 8 bases between. In DNA form, the CDR3 reads TGTGCCAGCAGCAGGAGGGCCTACGAGCAGTACTTC. Translation: CASSRRAYEQYF.

This clonotype has more than one count but fewer than ten. The chain has TRBV6-1 and TRBJ1-5; D unresolved. Germline CDR1 is MNHNS and CDR2 is SASEGT. The CDR3 length is 14 residues. V was shortened by 7 bases and J by 2 bases, with 12 bases between the two germline ends. DNA of the CDR3: TGTGCCAGCACCCAGGTGTCGCGCAATCAGCCCCAGCATTTT. This translates into CASTQVSRNQPQHF.

This clonotype has only a few counts. The chain recombines TRBV5-1 with TRBJ2-5; the match to TRBD2 covers 8 bases. The V segment lost 4 bases and the J segment 3 bases; nucleotides outside the gene matches: 8. In germline, CDR1 is SGHRS, CDR2 YFSETQ. This CDR3 spans 15 amino acids. CDR3 sequence (DNA): TGCGCCAGCAGCGGACTAGCCGACGCTAAAGAGACCCAGTACTTC. This translates into CASSGLADAKETQYF. The complete variable domain, with remaining parts taken from reference TRBV5-1 and TRBJ2-5, reads KAGVTQTPRYLIKTRGQQVTLSCSPISGHRSVSWYQQTPGQGLQFLFEYFSETQRNKGNFPGRFSGRQFSNSRSEMNVSTLELGDSALYLCASSGLADAKETQYFGPGTRLLVL.

This clonotype was picked up a small number of times. V and J are TRBV7-8 and TRBJ1-2; 11 bases match TRBD1. V trimming: 8 bases; J trimming: 4 bases; junction bases outside the gene matches: 9. Germline V gene sequence: CDR1 SGHVS, CDR2 FQNEAQ. This CDR3 region has 15 residues. The CDR3 loop reads CASGVGQGAGYGYTF. The CDR3 DNA reads TGTGCCAGCGGCGTAGGACAGGGGGCCGGCTATGGCTACACCTTC.

This clonotype was recorded a few times. V gene TRBV6-2 or TRBV6-3 combines with J gene TRBJ1-5; D gene ambiguous. The CDR3 loop spans 14 amino acids. Germline CDR1 reads MNHEY; CDR2 reads SVGEGT. Trimming cost V 0 bases and J 4 bases, with 7 bases left between them. The CDR3 reads CASSYSFGNQPQHF. The CDR3 region has the DNA TGTGCCAGCAGTTACTCTTTCGGGAATCAGCCCCAGCATTTT.

This clonotype was detected a few times. The germline gene is not matched at one end of the junction; a read error may be the cause. The J gene is TRBJ1-1, the V gene TRBV29-1; 10 nucleotides line up with TRBD1. In germline, CDR1 is SQVTM, CDR2 ANQGSEA. The CDR3 runs to 13 residues. CDR3: CSVRQGAPTEAFF. As DNA, the CDR3 is TGTAGCGTGCGACAGGGGGCGCCTACTGAAGCTTTCTTT.

The chain couples TRBV25-1 to TRBJ1-5; 7 positions agree with TRBD1. V trimming: 4 bases; J trimming: 6 bases; junction bases outside the gene matches: 0. Looked up from germline, CDR1 is MGHDK and CDR2 is SYGVNS. The CDR3 covers 12 residues. CDR3 nucleotides: TGTGCCAGCAGTGGACAGGGTCAGCCCCAGCATTTT. Protein: CASSGQGQPQHF.